Sequencing of this T cell receptor beta chain was carried out in a study of read filtering for tumor transcriptome and immune sequencing. Study in general: Patients were 17 male and some 13 female, mean age 65.9 years, range about 47 to 80. Transcriptome libraries were built from DNase-treated RNA. General study points: Approximately 87% of IR-seq clonotypes had a single read, yet these held 3% to 4% of reads.

CDR1 and CDR2 (germline): MDHEN, SYDVKM. Trimming took 6 bases from V and 12 from J; bases not matched to a gene: 11. CDR3 size: 13 residues. The library was built from about 400 ng RNA with molecular barcoded adaptors for alpha/delta and beta/gamma chains. TCRdb reanalysed the reads using MiXCR and keeps one entry per CDR3 protein. Found here are about 23,000 distinct CDR3 sequences, approximately 14% of them singletons; the top ten hold around 66%. A word on this clonotype: No antigen is known for it. As the CDR3 is not closed by the conserved phenylalanine or tryptophan, this likely results from a read error.

This chain connects TRBV28 to TRBJ1-5; TRBD1 matches at 7 bases. The receptor was derived from a donor at least 40 years old with multiple myeloma. Sequencing input: a population of CD138-negative cells sorted from bone marrow. The CDR3 region is CASSSQGPFYQHL. The CDR3 DNA follows: TGTGCCAGCAGCTCACAGGGGCCATTTTACCAGCATCTT.